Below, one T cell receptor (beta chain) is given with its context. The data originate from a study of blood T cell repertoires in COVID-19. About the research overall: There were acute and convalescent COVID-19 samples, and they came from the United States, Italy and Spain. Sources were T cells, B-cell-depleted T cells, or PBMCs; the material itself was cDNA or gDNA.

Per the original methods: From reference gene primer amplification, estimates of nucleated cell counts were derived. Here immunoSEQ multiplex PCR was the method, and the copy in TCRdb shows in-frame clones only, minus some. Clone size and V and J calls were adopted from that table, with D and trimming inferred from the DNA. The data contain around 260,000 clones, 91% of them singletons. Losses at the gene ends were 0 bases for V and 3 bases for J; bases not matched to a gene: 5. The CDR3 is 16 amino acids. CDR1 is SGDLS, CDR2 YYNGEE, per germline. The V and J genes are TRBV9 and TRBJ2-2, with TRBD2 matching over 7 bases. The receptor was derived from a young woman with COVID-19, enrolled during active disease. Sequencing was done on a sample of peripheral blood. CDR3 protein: CASSVAGGTYTGELFF. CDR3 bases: TGTGCCAGCAGCGTAGCGGGGGGAACCTACACCGGGGAGCTGTTTTTT.